This record concerns one T cell receptor beta chain sequence. The antigen remains undetermined. V shed 3 bases, J shed 1 base, and the junction held 6 bases outside the gene matches. The CDR3 runs to 15 residues. CDR1 and CDR2 (germline): DFQATT, SNEGSKA (reference sequence). This sample stems from a study of T cells in Graves' hyperthyroidism and ophthalmopathy. Whole-study findings and limits: Ophthalmopathy prediction by the model preceded onset by a median approximately 5.9 months. The blood repertoire included most of the expanded thyroid clonotypes above 0.001.

RNA transcripts provided the source from which TCR beta CDR3 regions were amplified. The TCR CDR3 first-round RT-PCR relied on the HTBI primer set. TCRdb reprocessed the multiplex PCR reads via MiXCR and lists one record per CDR3 protein. The sample holds 600,000 to 800,000 distinct CDR3 sequences, 30% to 40% seen once. Sequencing used blood. The sequence derives from a middle-aged woman with Graves' hyperthyroidism. The chain recombines TRBV20-1 with TRBJ2-5, with 9 bases lining up with TRBD2. The CDR3 nucleotides read TGCAGTGCTAGGGGCGAGACTAGCGGCCAAGAGACCCAGTACTTC. This codes for CSARGETSGQETQYF.